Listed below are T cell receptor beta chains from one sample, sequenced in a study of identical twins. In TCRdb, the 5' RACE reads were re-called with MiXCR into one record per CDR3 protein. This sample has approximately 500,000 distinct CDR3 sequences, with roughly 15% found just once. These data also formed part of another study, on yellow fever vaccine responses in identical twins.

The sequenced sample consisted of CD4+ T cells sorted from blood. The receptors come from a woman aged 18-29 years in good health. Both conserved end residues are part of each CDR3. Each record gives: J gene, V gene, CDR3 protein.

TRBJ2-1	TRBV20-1	CSARDGGWEQFF
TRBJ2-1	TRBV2	CASSEDAGALRVNEQFF
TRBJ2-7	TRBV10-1	CASSEAETYEQYF
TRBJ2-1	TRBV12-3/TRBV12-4	CASSFTGFYNEQFF
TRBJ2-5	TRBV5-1	CASGRQGAGETQYF
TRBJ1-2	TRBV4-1	CASSQGAHGYTF
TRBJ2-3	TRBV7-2	CASTINQVDPQYF
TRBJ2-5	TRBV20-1	CSARDRIRGLETQYF
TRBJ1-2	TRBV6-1	CASSDPSENGYTF
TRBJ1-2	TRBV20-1	CSAQGTLNYGYTF
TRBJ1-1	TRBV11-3	CASSLTEGGFRLLF
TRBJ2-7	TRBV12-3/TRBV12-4	CASSLGRGLAGSPYEQYF
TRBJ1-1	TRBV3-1	CASSQEGSTFEAFF